This T cell receptor beta chain was sequenced in a study of cytomegalovirus exposure and HLA in healthy donors. CDR3 length: 14 amino acids. Looked up from germline, CDR1 is MDHEN and CDR2 is SYDVKM. The V and J ends lost 6 bases and 3 bases respectively, with 14 bases between them. The PCR ran on 60 Vbeta and 13 Jbeta primers. The data were produced by immunoSEQ multiplex PCR, yet TCRdb's version contains in-frame clones alone and is incomplete. The sample holds about 200,000 clones; 80% to 90% are singletons and the top ten take around 0.3%. This clonotype originated in a young woman in good health and CMV-seronegative. Sequenced sample: PBMCs. This chain connects TRBV28 to TRBJ1-1; D is unclear. The CDR3 nucleotides read TGTGCCAGCAGGGAGCCGTTGTCCCACACTGAAGCTTTCTTT. Encoded protein: CASREPLSHTEAFF.